The 16 T cell receptor beta chains presented below share a single source sample, sequenced in a study of brain T cells in children with intractable seizures. Using immunoSEQ multiplex PCR, the repertoire was profiled, and TCRdb retains in-frame clones only, with some absent. This sample has tens of thousands of clones, with under 95% found just once. Sample: peripheral blood, taken at surgery. The receptors shown here come from a girl aged 2 to 9 with Rasmussen encephalitis and intractable seizures.

The rearrangement links TRBV4-2 to TRBJ2-2, with 12 bases lining up with TRBD2. The CDR3 is 19 amino acids. V gave up 1 base and J gave up 1 base; unmatched junction bases: 7. From germline, CDR1 is LGHNA and CDR2 YNFKEQ. The CDR3 here is CASSQGTSGGTLNTGELFF. The DNA of the CDR3 is TGTGCCAGCAGCCAAGGAACTAGCGGGGGGACCTTGAACACCGGGGAGCTGTTTTTT.

The CDR3 spells CASRSSTGTDTQYF. In nucleotides, the CDR3 is TGTGCAAGTCGCTCTTCAACTGGCACAGATACGCAGTATTTT. This chain joins TRBV12-2 and TRBJ2-3; no DNA check was done on the table's D call, TRBD2. TRBV12-2 is marked as a pseudogene. CDR3 length: 14 amino acids.

The gene calls are TRBV5-4 and TRBJ1-4; D not certain. This CDR3 spans 15 amino acids. Trimming took 2 bases from V and 8 from J, leaving 16 bases between them. CDR1 and CDR2 (germline): SGHNT, YYREEE (reference sequence). Here the CDR3 reads CASSFLRKFGEKLFF. CDR3 in DNA: TGTGCCAGCAGCTTCCTCCGAAAGTTCGGAGAAAAACTGTTTTTT. Full variable domain (remainder filled in from reference TRBV5-4 and TRBJ1-4): ETGVTQSPTHLIKTRGQQVTLRCSSQSGHNTVSWYQQALGQGPQFIFQYYREEENGRGNFPPRFSGLQFPNYSSELNVNALELDDSALYLCASSFLRKFGEKLFFGSGTQLSVL.

This chain connects TRBV5-6 to TRBJ1-1, with D possibly matching TRBD1 (5 bases). The germline V gene encodes CDR1 SGHDT and CDR2 YYEEEE. This CDR3 comprises 16 residues. The ends were cut back, 4 bases at V and 0 bases at J, with 16 bases in the middle. The CDR3, as DNA: TGTGCCAGCAGCCCAAACCTAGGGACGGTGAACACTGAAGCTTTCTTT. Residues: CASSPNLGTVNTEAFF.

This chain links TRBV3-1 (or the pseudogene TRBV3-2) with TRBJ2-3; no clear D gene. Germline CDR1 reads LGHDT; CDR2 reads YNNKEL (reference sequence). This CDR3 region has 13 residues. Trimming took 1 base from V and 6 from J, leaving 8 bases between them. DNA for the CDR3: TGTGCCAGCAGCCAAGTCAATTTGGATACGCAGTATTTT. The encoded protein is CASSQVNLDTQYF.

The chain recombines TRBV19 with TRBJ1-1, with a weak D call TRBD1 (5 bases). V lost 5 bases to trimming and J lost 4 bases, with 14 bases between them. This CDR3 has 14 residues. The V gene's germline CDR1 is LNHDA and CDR2 SQIVND (reference sequence). CDR3 sequence reads: CASSLAVGGTEAFF. For the CDR3, the DNA is TGTGCCAGTAGTCTCGCAGTGGGGGGCACTGAAGCTTTCTTT. Variable domain in full (rest from reference TRBV19 and TRBJ1-1): DGGITQSPKYLFRKEGQNVTLSCEQNLNHDAMYWYRQDPGQGLRLIYYSQIVNDFQKGDIAEGYSVSREKKESFPLTVTSAQKNPTAFYLCASSLAVGGTEAFFGQGTRLTVV.

The chain is built from TRBV2 and TRBJ2-7; the D is unclear. V lost 7 bases and J 5 bases, leaving 15 bases between the germline ends. This CDR3 region has 13 residues. From germline, CDR1 is SNHLY and CDR2 FYNNEI. CDR3 DNA: TGTGCCAGCATTCGTCCCTTGGACCACGAGCAGTACTTC. Translating it yields CASIRPLDHEQYF.

This chain uses TRBV6-5 with TRBJ1-2, with D unclear. CDR1 is MNHEY and CDR2 is SVGAGI in the germline V gene. The CDR3 runs 14 residues. V shed 8 bases and J shed 0 bases, with 13 bases lying between them. CDR3: CASRLGPSNYGYTF. The CDR3 DNA follows: TGTGCCAGCCGCCTCGGGCCTTCTAACTATGGCTACACCTTC.

CDR3 sequence reads: CASSIEGGRVNEQYF. For the CDR3, the DNA is TGTGCCAGTAGTATAGAAGGCGGCAGGGTTAACGAGCAGTACTTC. The V and J genes are TRBV19 and TRBJ2-7; D is possibly TRBD1 (5 bases). CDR3 size: 15 residues. Germline V gives CDR1 LNHDA, CDR2 SQIVND (reference sequence). Trimming removed 0 bases at V and 5 bases at J, with 14 bases between. Complete variable domain (other parts from reference TRBV19 and TRBJ2-7): DGGITQSPKYLFRKEGQNVTLSCEQNLNHDAMYWYRQDPGQGLRLIYYSQIVNDFQKGDIAEGYSVSREKKESFPLTVTSAQKNPTAFYLCASSIEGGRVNEQYFGPGTRLTVT.

The V gene is TRBV4-2, the J gene TRBJ1-2; the match to TRBD1 covers 7 bases. CDR1 and CDR2 (germline): LGHNA, YNFKEQ. Trimming cost V 1 base and J 6 bases; bases outside gene matches: 11. The CDR3 is made up of 16 amino acids. This chain's CDR3 is CASSQVLWEQGNGYTF. The CDR3 DNA follows: TGTGCCAGCAGCCAAGTCCTCTGGGAACAGGGGAATGGCTACACCTTC.

The chain has TRBV6-5 and TRBJ1-1; the D gene is possibly TRBD1 (5 bases). The CDR3 covers 15 residues. Germline CDR1 reads MNHEY; CDR2 reads SVGAGI. Trimming took 5 bases from V and 0 from J, leaving 13 bases between them. This CDR3 reads CASSPLTVMNTEAFF. In nucleotides, the CDR3 is TGTGCCAGCAGTCCCCTGACAGTGATGAACACTGAAGCTTTCTTT.

V gene TRBV6-6 combines with J gene TRBJ2-7; a weak D match, TRBD2 (5 bases). Trimming left V 6 bases short and J 0 bases short, with 15 bases between. The CDR3 consists of 15 residues. Germline V gene sequence: CDR1 MNHNY, CDR2 SVGAGI (reference sequence). The CDR3 here is CASRTRADLSYEQYF. The CDR3 DNA follows: TGTGCCAGCAGAACGAGAGCGGATCTCTCCTACGAGCAGTACTTC.

The V and J genes are TRBV30 and TRBJ1-1, with D perhaps matching TRBD1 (6 bases). V lost 0 bases to trimming and J lost 4 bases, with 15 bases between them. Germline assignment: CDR1 GTSNPN and CDR2 SVGIG (reference sequence). This CDR3 has 15 residues. CDR3 sequence: CAWSVIPQGGTEAFF. The CDR3 coding sequence is TGTGCCTGGAGTGTCATCCCACAGGGCGGCACTGAAGCTTTCTTT.

The chain couples TRBV21-1 to TRBJ2-1; TRBD2, the table's D call, lacks a check against the DNA. TRBV21-1 constitutes a pseudogene. This CDR3 comprises 17 residues. The CDR3 DNA is TGTGCCAGCAGCGAAACCCAGGAGGGTGACCGCCACAATGAGCAGTTCTTC. It translates to CASSETQEGDRHNEQFF.

The rearrangement joins TRBV25-1 to TRBJ1-4; 8 nucleotides line up with TRBD1. Germline V gives CDR1 MGHDK, CDR2 SYGVNS. The J segment lost 3 bases and the V segment lost 6 bases, leaving 3 bases of the junction unmatched. CDR3 length: 14 amino acids. The CDR3 sequence is CASSNRGSNEKLFF. DNA for the CDR3: TGTGCCAGCAGCAACAGGGGGTCTAATGAAAAACTGTTTTTT.

This rearrangement joins TRBV28 to TRBJ2-3; 11 nucleotides align to TRBD1. The V gene end was trimmed by 6 bases and the J gene end by 4 bases; junction bases not matched to a gene: 6. The germline V gene has CDR1 MDHEN and CDR2 SYDVKM. The CDR3 is 15 residues long. This CDR3 is CASSSPGQGADTQYF. DNA of the CDR3: TGTGCCAGCAGCTCGCCGGGACAGGGGGCAGATACGCAGTATTTT.